One and the same sample provided the 29 T cell receptor beta chains below, sequenced in a study of control samples from healthy donors and cancer patients. The method was immunoSEQ multiplex PCR; TCRdb's version includes in-frame clones alone and lacks a portion of them. The sample yields approximately 110,000 clones, approximately 89% seen once. Sequenced sample: blood. Receptor source: a woman younger than 35 in good health.

The chain employs TRBV27 and TRBJ2-3, with 10 bases lining up with TRBD2. Germline V gives CDR1 MNHEY, CDR2 SMNVEV (reference sequence). V trimming: 2 bases; J trimming: 4 bases; junction bases outside the gene matches: 12. CDR3 size: 18 residues. The CDR3 DNA reads as TGTGCCAGCAGTTTAGGCCCCATGACTAGCGGGTTCTCAGATACGCAGTATTTT. Amino acid sequence: CASSLGPMTSGFSDTQYF.

The V call is TRBV6-5, the J call TRBJ2-5, with TRBD1 identical over 11 bases. After removal of 6 bases from V and 6 bases from J, the junction contained 9 bases not matched to a gene. The CDR3 covers 15 residues. Germline CDR1 reads MNHEY; CDR2 reads SVGAGI. The CDR3: CASSRDRGNLKTQYF. The CDR3 DNA reads TGTGCCAGCAGCCGGGACAGGGGGAATCTAAAGACCCAGTACTTC.

This chain connects TRBV5-5 to TRBJ1-4; D perhaps matches TRBD1 (6 bases). The length of the CDR3 is 15 residues. CDR1 SGHKS and CDR2 YYEKEE come from the germline V gene (reference sequence). V was pared by 2 bases and J by 5 bases, with 13 bases between. CDR3 sequence: CASSLNQGRNEKLFF. CDR3 sequence (DNA): TGTGCCAGCAGCTTAAACCAGGGGCGAAATGAAAAACTGTTTTTT.

The chain links TRBV5-4 to TRBJ1-2; 8 positions match TRBD1. The length of the CDR3 is 14 residues. Trimming cost V 4 bases and J 6 bases; bases outside gene matches: 8. The V gene's germline CDR1 is SGHNT and CDR2 YYREEE (reference sequence). CDR3 sequence reads: CASSTVQGGNGYTF. The CDR3 DNA reads as TGTGCCAGCAGCACCGTACAGGGGGGGAATGGCTACACCTTC.

This rearrangement joins TRBV28 to TRBJ1-6; D possibly corresponds to TRBD1 (5 bases). This CDR3 contains 15 residues. V shed 5 bases and J shed 9 bases, with 17 bases lying between them. Germline CDR1 MDHEN, CDR2 SYDVKM. CDR3 sequence: CASSEPGGWGSPLHF. The CDR3 bases are TGTGCCAGCAGTGAACCGGGGGGGTGGGGTTCACCCCTCCACTTT.

The chain combines TRBV5-5 with TRBJ1-5; 8 positions match TRBD1. The CDR3 has 16 amino acids. Germline trimming cut 0 bases from V and 2 bases from J; bases unmatched to any gene: 4. Germline V gene sequence: CDR1 SGHKS, CDR2 YYEKEE (reference sequence). The CDR3 region has the DNA TGTGCCAGCAGCTTGGTGACAGGGGTCGGCAATCAGCCCCAGCATTTT. Protein sequence: CASSLVTGVGNQPQHF.

V gene TRBV12-3 or TRBV12-4 combines with J gene TRBJ2-5, with 9 bases identical to TRBD2. CDR3 length: 13 residues. V lost 6 bases to trimming and J lost 5 bases; unmatched junction nucleotides: 4. The CDR3 protein is CASRRTSVETQYF. CDR3 in DNA: TGTGCCAGCAGAAGGACTAGCGTGGAGACCCAGTACTTC.

The chain carries TRBV7-9 and TRBJ2-1, with TRBD2 matching 14 bases. Germline lookup yields CDR1 SEHNR and CDR2 FQNEAQ (reference sequence). Germline trimming cut 7 bases from V and 10 bases from J; bases unmatched to any gene: 12. The CDR3 loop spans 16 amino acids. CDR3 DNA sequence: TGTGCCAGCATATTTACCGGGACTAGCGGGAGTGGGGAGCAGTTCTTC. Protein product: CASIFTGTSGSGEQFF.

In DNA form, the CDR3 reads TGTGCCAGCAGGAAGGCCATTCGGGGCAACACCGGGGAGCTGTTTTTT. It specifies CASRKAIRGNTGELFF. The chain recombines TRBV27 with TRBJ2-2, with D tentatively TRBD1 or TRBD2 (5 bases each). This CDR3 has 16 amino acids. The germline V and J ends were trimmed by 6 bases and 2 bases, with 16 bases remaining between them. Germline-derived CDR1 and CDR2 are MNHEY and SMNVEV (reference sequence).

This chain joins TRBV5-8 and TRBJ2-3; 9 bases are shared with TRBD1. Germline values: CDR1 SGHTS, CDR2 YDEGEE. The CDR3 loop spans 16 amino acids. After removal of 0 bases from V and 5 bases from J, the junction contained 7 bases not matched to a gene. In DNA, the CDR3 is TGTGCCAGCAGCTTGGGAGACAGGGGGTTTGGAGATACGCAGTATTTT. This translates into CASSLGDRGFGDTQYF.

The genes are TRBV4-3 and TRBJ1-4; D unclear. The CDR3 loop spans 16 amino acids. Germline CDR1 LGHNA, CDR2 YSLEER. Deletions cut 0 bases from V and 11 bases from J, with 19 bases between. This CDR3 reads CASSQDRSFVSLKLFF. DNA of the CDR3: TGCGCCAGCAGCCAAGATAGGTCATTTGTTAGCCTGAAACTGTTTTTT.

The J gene is TRBJ2-1, the V gene TRBV29-1, with D possibly being TRBD1 or TRBD2 (9 bases each). The V end was cut by 7 bases, the J end by 5 bases, with 24 bases between. This CDR3 contains 16 residues. CDR1 is SQVTM, CDR2 ANQGSEA, per germline. The CDR3 loop reads CSATPSGTGFNNEQFF. In DNA form, the CDR3 reads TGCAGCGCGACCCCTAGCGGGACAGGGTTCAACAATGAGCAGTTCTTC.

The chain carries TRBV29-1 and TRBJ2-3; D is perhaps TRBD2 (6 bases). Trimming took off 1 base at V and 5 bases at J, with 10 bases between the two ends. This CDR3 is built from 13 residues. Germline values: CDR1 SQVTM, CDR2 ANQGSEA. CDR3 in amino acids: CSVEGGVQDTQYF. The CDR3 DNA is TGCAGCGTTGAAGGCGGGGTTCAAGATACGCAGTATTTT.

This clone was picked up a small number of times. The V gene is TRBV24-1, the J gene TRBJ2-3; TRBD2 matches 8 bases. The CDR3 runs 15 residues. Looked up from germline, CDR1 is KGHDR and CDR2 is SFDVKD. Trimming cost V 8 bases and J 2 bases; bases outside gene matches: 8. DNA of the CDR3: TGTGCCACCAAGCAAGCGGGAGCTAACACAGATACGCAGTATTTT. This encodes CATKQAGANTDTQYF.

CDR3 bases: TGCAGTGGTATACCGAACACTGAAGCTTTCTTT. This gives the protein CSGIPNTEAFF. V is TRBV20-1 and J is TRBJ1-1; unclear D gene. The CDR3 loop spans 11 amino acids. V lost 7 bases to trimming and J lost 1 base, with 7 bases between them. Germline V gene data show CDR1 as DFQATT and CDR2 as SNEGSKA (reference sequence).

The chain joins TRBV20-1 to TRBJ2-3; 9 positions match TRBD2. The germline V gene encodes CDR1 DFQATT and CDR2 SNEGSKA (reference sequence). V gave up 3 bases and J gave up 3 bases; unmatched junction bases: 16. The CDR3 is 18 residues long. The CDR3 is CSASFHSVSGSWTDTQYF. The CDR3 DNA is TGCAGTGCTAGTTTCCACTCCGTTAGCGGGAGTTGGACAGATACGCAGTATTTT.

The rearrangement links TRBV9 to TRBJ1-6, with a possible D match to TRBD1 (6 bases). This CDR3 is 16 amino acids long. Trimming removed 3 bases at V and 0 bases at J, with 10 bases between. Germline CDR1 is SGDLS and CDR2 is YYNGEE. In DNA form, the CDR3 reads TGTGCCAGCAGCGGTAGGGGGGACTCCTATAATTCACCCCTCCACTTT. Amino acids: CASSGRGDSYNSPLHF.

The V call is TRBV28, the J call TRBJ2-4; D might be TRBD2 (5 bases). The CDR3 consists of 14 residues. V was trimmed by 6 bases and J by 7 bases, leaving 16 bases between them. CDR1 and CDR2 (germline): MDHEN, SYDVKM. CDR3 nucleotide sequence: TGTGCCAGCAGCTCAACTAGAGGCGTGAACATTCAGTACTTC. Its protein is CASSSTRGVNIQYF.

The rearrangement uses TRBV27 and TRBJ2-7; a possible D gene is TRBD2 (6 bases). Trimming left V 8 bases short and J 0 bases short, with 23 bases between. CDR1 is MNHEY, CDR2 SMNVEV, per germline (reference sequence). The CDR3 consists of 17 residues. CDR3 sequence reads: CASGPLSGRGPSYEQYF. The CDR3 bases are TGTGCCAGCGGCCCCTTAAGTGGGCGGGGTCCCTCCTACGAGCAGTACTTC.

The chain uses TRBV28 and TRBJ2-7; D is unclear. The CDR3 is 14 residues long. In germline, CDR1 is MDHEN, CDR2 SYDVKM. V was cut by 6 bases and J by 0 bases, with 12 bases left in between. The CDR3 nucleotides are TGTGCCAGCAGCAGACCGCCCTACTCCTACGAGCAGTACTTC. Amino acid sequence: CASSRPPYSYEQYF.

The chain couples TRBV7-2 to TRBJ2-7, with 10 bases aligning to TRBD2. Germline CDR1 reads SGHTA; CDR2 reads FQGNSA. Germline trimming cut 4 bases from V and 2 bases from J; bases unmatched to any gene: 5. The CDR3 extends over 15 amino acids. CDR3: CASSSRAGGTYEQYF. The CDR3 nucleotides read TGTGCCAGCAGCTCACGAGCGGGAGGGACCTACGAGCAGTACTTC. Based on the CDR3 plus reference TRBV7-2 and TRBJ2-7, the full variable domain is GAGVSQSPSNKVTEKGKDVELRCDPISGHTALYWYRQSLGQGLEFLIYFQGNSAPDKSGLPSDRFSAERTGGSVSTLTIQRTQQEDSAVYLCASSSRAGGTYEQYFGPGTRLTVT.

In this sample, this clone turned up once. The genes are TRBV13 and TRBJ1-2; 7 bases fit TRBD1. The CDR3 runs 17 residues. Germline assignment: CDR1 PRHDT and CDR2 FYEKMQ (reference sequence). The V and J ends lost 3 bases and 8 bases, in that order; junction bases with no gene match: 18. This CDR3 reads CASSFRRLRDRVWGYTF. CDR3 sequence (DNA): TGTGCCAGCAGCTTTAGGCGATTACGGGACAGAGTGTGGGGCTACACCTTC.

The V and J genes are TRBV5-1 and TRBJ2-4; 7 bases are shared with TRBD2. CDR1 SGHRS and CDR2 YFSETQ come from the germline V gene. The CDR3 is 17 amino acids. The trim removed 4 bases at V and 9 bases at J, leaving 19 bases unmatched. CDR3 sequence: CASSPERGALGTGIQYF. CDR3 sequence (DNA): TGCGCCAGCAGCCCCGAGCGGGGTGCCCTCGGGACGGGCATTCAGTACTTC.

The chain links TRBV4-1 to TRBJ2-1, with 7 bases matching TRBD2. This CDR3 contains 16 residues. V lost 1 base to trimming and J lost 8 bases; unmatched junction nucleotides: 11. The germline CDR1 and CDR2 sequences are MGHRA and YSYEKL. CDR3 region: CASSQVIERDRHEQFF. The CDR3 nucleotides read TGCGCCAGCAGCCAAGTTATCGAGCGGGATAGGCATGAGCAGTTCTTC.

The chain combines TRBV2 with TRBJ2-2; D might be TRBD1 (5 bases). Trimming took 5 bases from V and 0 from J, leaving 10 bases between them. The CDR3 loop spans 15 amino acids. Germline values: CDR1 SNHLY, CDR2 FYNNEI. CDR3 sequence: CASSIGVSNTGELFF. The CDR3 DNA reads as TGTGCCAGCAGTATAGGGGTTTCGAACACCGGGGAGCTGTTTTTT. The variable domain in full, completed from reference TRBV2 and TRBJ2-2, reads EPEVTQTPSHQVTQMGQEVILRCVPISNHLYFYWYRQILGQKVEFLVSFYNNEISEKSEIFDDQFSVERPDGSNFTLKIRSTKLEDSAMYFCASSIGVSNTGELFFGEGSRLTVL.

The V and J genes are TRBV2 and TRBJ1-2, with D uncertain. With 7 bases removed from V and 8 bases from J, the gap between germline ends came to 20 bases. Germline CDR1 SNHLY, CDR2 FYNNEI. The CDR3 loop spans 14 amino acids. The CDR3 is CASTNPPGSVGYTF. As DNA, the CDR3 is TGTGCCAGCACCAATCCCCCGGGGTCGGTCGGCTACACCTTC.

This chain links TRBV27 with TRBJ2-5; TRBD2 aligns across 7 bases. CDR1 and CDR2 (germline): MNHEY, SMNVEV (reference sequence). The length of the CDR3 is 13 residues. DNA of the CDR3: TGTGCAGTTTCCCCTGTGGGGGGGGAGACCCAGTACTTC. It specifies CAVSPVGGETQYF.

This chain joins TRBV7-9 and TRBJ1-4; possibly TRBD1 for D (5 bases). V lost 5 bases, J lost 0 bases, and 19 bases lay in between. The germline gives CDR1 SEHNR, CDR2 FQNEAQ (reference sequence). The CDR3 length is 18 residues. The CDR3 loop is CASSLLRPGGATNEKLFF. CDR3 DNA sequence: TGTGCCAGCAGCCTCCTTCGGCCTGGGGGGGCAACTAATGAAAAACTGTTTTTT.

This clone was found a few times. The J gene is TRBJ1-1, the V gene TRBV2; a weak D match, TRBD1 (6 bases). In germline, CDR1 is SNHLY, CDR2 FYNNEI. V lost 7 bases to trimming and J lost 1 base, with 16 bases between them. CDR3 length equals 15 residues. The chain's CDR3 is CASTGRAGANTEAFF. The CDR3 coding sequence is TGTGCCAGCACAGGTCGAGCAGGGGCGAACACTGAAGCTTTCTTT. Complete variable domain (other parts from reference TRBV2 and TRBJ1-1): EPEVTQTPSHQVTQMGQEVILRCVPISNHLYFYWYRQILGQKVEFLVSFYNNEISEKSEIFDDQFSVERPDGSNFTLKIRSTKLEDSAMYFCASTGRAGANTEAFFGQGTRLTVV.